A single T cell receptor beta chain is shown here with its context. Its antigen is unknown. This record comes from a study of T cell repertoires in cytomegalovirus infection. Study background: Indicated by public TCR beta signatures were CMV infection and matching HLA type.

The CDR3 runs to 15 residues. V lost 5 bases, J lost 0 bases, and 10 bases lay in between. TCRdb redid the calling of the reads with MiXCR, one entry per CDR3 protein. The sample lists about 890,000 distinct CDR3 sequences; approximately 31% were seen once. Findings and caveats of the study: Pooled public TCR beta family frequency picked out CMV carriers with the relevant HLA. The ex vivo response showed dominance by HLA-C-restricted CMV-specific TCR beta clonotypes.

Specimen: cultured CD8+ T cells from PBMCs, collected from culture after CMV antigen stimulation. This sequence was found in a human donor in good health (CMV status not recorded). Some clones in this sample may be carry-over from other donors' samples. The chain carries TRBV12-3 or TRBV12-4 and TRBJ1-4, with D perhaps TRBD1 (5 bases). The CDR3 sequence: CASSPDSATNEKLFF. Here the CDR3 DNA reads TGTGCCAGCAGTCCAGACAGCGCAACTAATGAAAAACTGTTTTTT.